The entry below describes one T cell receptor (beta chain). Trimming left V 5 bases short and J 9 bases short, with 17 bases between. The CDR3 extends over 13 amino acids. Germline V CDR1 and CDR2: MNHEY, SMNVEV (reference sequence). Produced via immunoSEQ multiplex PCR; TCRdb's table is partial and in-frame only. This sample has over 100,000 clones, with 90% to 95% found just once. This specimen belongs to a study of siplizumab effects on memory and regulatory T cells. This chain uses TRBV27 with TRBJ2-7; D remains unclear. The source is a human donor in good health. The specimen sequenced was CD4+ T cells sorted from blood. The CDR3, as DNA: TGTGCCAGCAGTCTTCAAGGCCGAACGGGGCAGTACTTC. As protein: CASSLQGRTGQYF.